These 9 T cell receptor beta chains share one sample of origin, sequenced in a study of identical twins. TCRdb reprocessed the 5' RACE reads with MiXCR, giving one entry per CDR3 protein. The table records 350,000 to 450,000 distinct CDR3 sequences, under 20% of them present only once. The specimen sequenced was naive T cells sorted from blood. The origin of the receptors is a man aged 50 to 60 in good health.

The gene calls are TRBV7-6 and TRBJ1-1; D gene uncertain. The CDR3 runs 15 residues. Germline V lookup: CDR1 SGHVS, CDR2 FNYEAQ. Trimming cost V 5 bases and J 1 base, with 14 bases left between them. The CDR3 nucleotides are TGTGCCAGCAGCCGTTGGAGGGAGGGGAACACTGAAGCTTTCTTT. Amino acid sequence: CASSRWREGNTEAFF.

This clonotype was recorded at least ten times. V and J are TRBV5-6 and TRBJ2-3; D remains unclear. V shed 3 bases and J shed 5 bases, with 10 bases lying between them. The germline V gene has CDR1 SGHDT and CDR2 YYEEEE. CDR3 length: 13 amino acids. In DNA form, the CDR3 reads TGTGCCAGCAGCTCGCGTCCCGGAGATACGCAGTATTTT. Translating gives CASSSRPGDTQYF. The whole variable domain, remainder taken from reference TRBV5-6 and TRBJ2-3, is DAGVTQSPTHLIKTRGQQVTLRCSPKSGHDTVSWYQQALGQGPQFIFQYYEEEERQRGNFPDRFSGHQFPNYSSELNVNALLLGDSALYLCASSSRPGDTQYFGPGTRLTVL.

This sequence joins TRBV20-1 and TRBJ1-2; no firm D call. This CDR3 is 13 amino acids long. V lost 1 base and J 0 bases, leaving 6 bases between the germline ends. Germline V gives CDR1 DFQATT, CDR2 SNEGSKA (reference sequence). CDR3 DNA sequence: TGCAGTGCTAGAGGAAGAACTAACTATGGCTACACCTTC. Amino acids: CSARGRTNYGYTF.

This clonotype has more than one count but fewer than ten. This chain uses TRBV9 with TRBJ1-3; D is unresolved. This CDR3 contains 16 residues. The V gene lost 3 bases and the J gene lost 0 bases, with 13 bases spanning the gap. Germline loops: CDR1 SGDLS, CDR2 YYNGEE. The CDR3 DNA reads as TGTGCCAGCAGCGCCACCTTATCGGGCTCTGGAAACACCATATATTTT. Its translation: CASSATLSGSGNTIYF.

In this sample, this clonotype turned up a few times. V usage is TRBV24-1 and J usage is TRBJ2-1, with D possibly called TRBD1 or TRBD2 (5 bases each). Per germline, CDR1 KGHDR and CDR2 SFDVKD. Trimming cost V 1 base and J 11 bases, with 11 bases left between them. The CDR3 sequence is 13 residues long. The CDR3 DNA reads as TGTGCCACCAGTGATTTATCGACGGGACAGCAGTTCTTC. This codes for CATSDLSTGQQFF.

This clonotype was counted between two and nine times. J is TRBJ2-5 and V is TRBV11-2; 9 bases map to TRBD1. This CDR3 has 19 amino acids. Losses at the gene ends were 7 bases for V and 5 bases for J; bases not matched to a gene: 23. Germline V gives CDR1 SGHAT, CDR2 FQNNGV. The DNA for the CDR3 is TGTGCCAGCACCATAAGGTCGGACAGGGGCCCCTTCCAGAGGGAGACCCAGTACTTC. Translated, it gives CASTIRSDRGPFQRETQYF.

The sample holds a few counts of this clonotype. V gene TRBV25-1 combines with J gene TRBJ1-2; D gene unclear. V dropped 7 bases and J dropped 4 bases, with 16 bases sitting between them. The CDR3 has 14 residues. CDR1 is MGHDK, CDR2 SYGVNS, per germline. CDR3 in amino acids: CASTPGGLTYGYTF. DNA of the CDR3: TGTGCCAGCACCCCCGGTGGACTGACCTATGGCTACACCTTC.

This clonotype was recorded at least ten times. CDR3 coding DNA: TGTGCCAGCAGCGGGCGGCGGTTGATCCAAACGGGGGAGACCCAGTACTTC. Its protein is CASSGRRLIQTGETQYF. The chain recombines TRBV11-2 with TRBJ2-5; maybe TRBD2 (5 bases). Trimming stripped 5 bases from V and 5 bases from J, with 24 bases between. CDR3 length: 17 amino acids. Germline values: CDR1 SGHAT, CDR2 FQNNGV.

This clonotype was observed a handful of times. The CDR3 loop is CASSLHGTGNTEAFF. The CDR3 DNA reads TGTGCCAGCAGTCTCCACGGGACAGGGAACACTGAAGCTTTCTTT. This chain connects TRBV27 to TRBJ1-1, with 8 bases fitting TRBD1. V lost 5 bases to trimming and J lost 1 base; unmatched junction nucleotides: 6. Germline CDR1 is MNHEY and CDR2 is SMNVEV (reference sequence). The CDR3 covers 15 residues.